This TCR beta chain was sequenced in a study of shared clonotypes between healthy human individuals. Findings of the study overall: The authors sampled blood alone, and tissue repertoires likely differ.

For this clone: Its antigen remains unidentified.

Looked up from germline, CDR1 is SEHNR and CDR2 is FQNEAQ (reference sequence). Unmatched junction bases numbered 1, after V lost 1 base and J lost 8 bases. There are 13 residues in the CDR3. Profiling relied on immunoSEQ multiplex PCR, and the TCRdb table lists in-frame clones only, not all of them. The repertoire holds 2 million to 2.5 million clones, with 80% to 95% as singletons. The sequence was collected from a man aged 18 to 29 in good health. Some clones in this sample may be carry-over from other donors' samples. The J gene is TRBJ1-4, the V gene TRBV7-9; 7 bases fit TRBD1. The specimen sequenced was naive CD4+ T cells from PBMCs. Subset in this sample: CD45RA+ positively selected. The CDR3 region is CASSLVDREKLFF. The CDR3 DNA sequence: TGTGCCAGCAGCTTAGTGGACAGGGAAAAACTGTTTTTT.